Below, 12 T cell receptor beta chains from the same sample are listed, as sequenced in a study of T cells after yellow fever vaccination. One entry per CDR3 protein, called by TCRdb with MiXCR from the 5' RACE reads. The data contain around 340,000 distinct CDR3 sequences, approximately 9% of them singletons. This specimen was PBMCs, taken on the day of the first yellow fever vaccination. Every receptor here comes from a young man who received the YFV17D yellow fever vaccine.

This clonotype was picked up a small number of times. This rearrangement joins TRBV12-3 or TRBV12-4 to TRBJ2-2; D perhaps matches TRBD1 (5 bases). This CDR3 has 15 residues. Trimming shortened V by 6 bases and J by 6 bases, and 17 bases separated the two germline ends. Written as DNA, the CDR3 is TGTGCCAGCAGCTCGGACACGGCCATCCCCGGGGAGCTGTTTTTT. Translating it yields CASSSDTAIPGELFF.

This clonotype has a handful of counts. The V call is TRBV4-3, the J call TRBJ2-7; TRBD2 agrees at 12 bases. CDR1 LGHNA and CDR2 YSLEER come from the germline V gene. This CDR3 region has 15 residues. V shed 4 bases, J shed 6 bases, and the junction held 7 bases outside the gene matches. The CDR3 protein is CASSLGLAGIGEQYF. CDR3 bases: TGCGCCAGCAGCCTCGGACTAGCGGGGATAGGCGAGCAGTACTTC.

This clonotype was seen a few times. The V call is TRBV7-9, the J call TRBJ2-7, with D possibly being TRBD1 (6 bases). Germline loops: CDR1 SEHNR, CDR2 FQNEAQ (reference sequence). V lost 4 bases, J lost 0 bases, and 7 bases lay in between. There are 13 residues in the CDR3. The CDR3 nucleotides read TGTGCCAGCAGCTCGGACAGCTCCTACGAGCAGTACGTC. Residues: CASSSDSSYEQYV.

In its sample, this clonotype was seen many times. This CDR3 is CASSTGGDPYEQYF. CDR3 coding DNA: TGCGCCAGCAGCACAGGGGGGGACCCTTACGAGCAGTACTTC. The rearrangement uses TRBV5-1 and TRBJ2-7, with D maybe TRBD1 (8 bases). This CDR3 region has 14 residues. V shed 4 bases and J shed 4 bases, with 15 bases lying between them. CDR1 and CDR2 (germline): SGHRS, YFSETQ.

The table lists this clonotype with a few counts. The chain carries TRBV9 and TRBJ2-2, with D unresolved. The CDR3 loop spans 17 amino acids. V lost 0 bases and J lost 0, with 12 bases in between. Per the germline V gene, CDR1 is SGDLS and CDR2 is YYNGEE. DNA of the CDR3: TGTGCCAGCAGCGTAGAAGGATTCGCTCCGAACACCGGGGAGCTGTTTTTT. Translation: CASSVEGFAPNTGELFF. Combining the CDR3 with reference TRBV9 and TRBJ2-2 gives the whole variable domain DSGVTQTPKHLITATGQRVTLRCSPRSGDLSVYWYQQSLDQGLQFLIQYYNGEERAKGNILERFSAQQFPDLHSELNLSSLELGDSALYFCASSVEGFAPNTGELFFGEGSRLTVL.

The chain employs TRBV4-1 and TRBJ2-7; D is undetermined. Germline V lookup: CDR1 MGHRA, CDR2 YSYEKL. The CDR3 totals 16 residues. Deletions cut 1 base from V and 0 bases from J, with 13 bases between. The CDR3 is CASSQAALPSSYEQYF. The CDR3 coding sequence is TGCGCCAGCAGCCAAGCGGCACTCCCTAGCTCCTACGAGCAGTACTTC.

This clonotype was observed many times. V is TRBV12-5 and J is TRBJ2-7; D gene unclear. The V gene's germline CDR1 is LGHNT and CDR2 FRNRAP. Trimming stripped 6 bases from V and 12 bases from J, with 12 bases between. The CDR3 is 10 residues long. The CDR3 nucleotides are TGTGCTAGTGGCCCCCGCAATCCGTACGTC. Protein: CASGPRNPYV.

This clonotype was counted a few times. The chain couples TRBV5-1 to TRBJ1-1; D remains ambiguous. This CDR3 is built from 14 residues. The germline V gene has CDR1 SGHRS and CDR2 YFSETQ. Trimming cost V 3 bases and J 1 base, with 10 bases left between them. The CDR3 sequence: CASSSDYPNTEAFF. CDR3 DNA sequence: TGCGCCAGCAGCTCCGACTACCCGAACACTGAAGCTTTCTTT.

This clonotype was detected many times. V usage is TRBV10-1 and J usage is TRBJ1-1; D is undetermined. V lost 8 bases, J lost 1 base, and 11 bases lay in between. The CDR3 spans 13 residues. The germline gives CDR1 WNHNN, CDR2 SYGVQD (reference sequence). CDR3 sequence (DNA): TGCGCCAGCCCTGCGCGGCAGAACACTGAAGCTTTCTTT. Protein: CASPARQNTEAFF.

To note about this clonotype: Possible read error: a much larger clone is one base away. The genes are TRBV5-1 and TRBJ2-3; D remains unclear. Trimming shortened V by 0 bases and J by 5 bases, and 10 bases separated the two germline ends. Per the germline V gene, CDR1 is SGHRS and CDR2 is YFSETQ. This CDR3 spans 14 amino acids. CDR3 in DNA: TGCGCCAGCAGCTTGGGGTTTGCTATAGATACGCAGTATTTT. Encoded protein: CASSLGFAIDTQYF.

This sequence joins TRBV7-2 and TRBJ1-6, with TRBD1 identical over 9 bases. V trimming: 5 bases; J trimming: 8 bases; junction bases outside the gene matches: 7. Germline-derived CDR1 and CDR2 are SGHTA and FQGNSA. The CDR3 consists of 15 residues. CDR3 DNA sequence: TGTGCCAGCAGCACCTGGACAGGGGAATATTCACCCCTCCACTTT. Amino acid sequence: CASSTWTGEYSPLHF.

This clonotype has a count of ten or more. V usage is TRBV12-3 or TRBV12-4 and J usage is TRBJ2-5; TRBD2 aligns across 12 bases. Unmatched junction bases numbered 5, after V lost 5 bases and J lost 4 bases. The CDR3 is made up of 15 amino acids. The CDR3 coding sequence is TGTGCCAGCAGTAACCCTAGCGGGGGGGCAGAGACCCAGTACTTC. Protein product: CASSNPSGGAETQYF.